The T cell receptor beta chain described here comes from a study of cytomegalovirus exposure and HLA in healthy donors. CDR1 SQVTM and CDR2 ANQGSEA come from the germline V gene. This CDR3 spans 14 amino acids. The J segment lost 4 bases and the V segment lost 4 bases, leaving 5 bases of the junction unmatched. 60 Vbeta and 13 Jbeta primers were used in PCR. This table comes from immunoSEQ multiplex PCR, and its TCRdb copy is limited to in-frame clones, with some not included. The table lists about 130,000 clones, more than 80% of them singletons. This receptor was identified in a woman in her forties in good health and CMV-seropositive. The chain combines TRBV29-1 with TRBJ2-1, with 9 bases lining up with TRBD2. The sequencing sample was made of PBMCs. The CDR3 spells CSVVGGGAYNEQFF. Written as DNA, the CDR3 is TGCAGCGTTGTAGGCGGGGGGGCGTACAATGAGCAGTTCTTC.